Listed here is a single TCR beta chain. No antigen is known for it. Base-call qualities are not available, and no considerably larger clone is one nucleotide away. The data were taken from a study of CD8 T cells in ankylosing spondylitis (dated by TCRdb to about 2017). With respect to the entire study: To find TCR variants linked to disease, the study profiled T cell receptor beta repertoires in ankylosing spondylitis patients and healthy donors. In total, the full study cohort was made up of about 99 healthy donors and about two dozen ankylosing spondylitis patients. Peripheral blood samples were taken, and synovial fluid was additionally collected from ankylosing spondylitis patients.

For this chain, trimming is 0 bases at the V end and 8 bases at the J end, and the number of junction bases without a gene match is 11. CDR1 and CDR2 are read off the germline V gene (reference sequence) as SEHNR and FQNEAQ. The CDR3 contains 16 residues, cysteine and phenylalanine counted. Only the CDR3 region is kept as DNA, spanning 48 bases read in frame from base 1. General study outcomes and caveats: A TCR beta motif made up of eight highly homologous amino acid variants appeared to be characteristic of blood from ankylosing spondylitis patients. A CD8+ phenotype was shown by the disease-linked clones, which were found at relatively low frequencies in peripheral blood. Significant enrichment of the disease-linked clones was reported in matched synovial fluid samples from ankylosing spondylitis patients. Some motif variants had previously been reported in the synovial fluid and blood of reactive arthritis patients, which suggests shared mechanisms of disease initiation.

Sequencing was performed on an Illumina HiSeq 2500. Quantitative 5'-RACE with molecular barcodes was used to prepare TCR beta libraries. As for how the authors treated the data: A new computational method based on a probabilistic model of VDJ rearrangement was used to identify disease-linked TCR variants. TCRdb itself trimmed the public reads at Q25 with fastp, ran MiXCR and retained productive beta chains. Rows merge per CDR3 protein into single entries with the most common DNA and genes. The authors' filters were not applied to this entry. Within this sample are some 840,000 distinct CDR3 sequences, with approximately 12% of them counted one time only. Clones ranked in the top ten supply approximately 0.46% of the sample.

The V and J segments used are TRBV7-9 and TRBJ1-1; 8 bases in between match TRBD1. Sequenced material: blood, either unsorted or a sorted T cell fraction (not recorded which). This clonotype was sampled from a male donor with ankylosing spondylitis. DNA sequence: TGTGCCAGCAGCTTAGCGCTGGGGACAGGAACTAGGGAAGCTTTCTTT. This encodes CASSLALGTGTREAFF. Beyond the CDR3, the reference TRBV7-9 and TRBJ1-1 genes provide the residues; the full variable domain reads: DTGVSQNPRHKITKRGQNVTFRCDPISEHNRLYWYRQTLGQGPEFLTYFQNEAQLEKSRLLSDRFSAERPKGSFSTLEIQRTEQGDSAMYLCASSLALGTGTREAFFGQGTRLTVV.